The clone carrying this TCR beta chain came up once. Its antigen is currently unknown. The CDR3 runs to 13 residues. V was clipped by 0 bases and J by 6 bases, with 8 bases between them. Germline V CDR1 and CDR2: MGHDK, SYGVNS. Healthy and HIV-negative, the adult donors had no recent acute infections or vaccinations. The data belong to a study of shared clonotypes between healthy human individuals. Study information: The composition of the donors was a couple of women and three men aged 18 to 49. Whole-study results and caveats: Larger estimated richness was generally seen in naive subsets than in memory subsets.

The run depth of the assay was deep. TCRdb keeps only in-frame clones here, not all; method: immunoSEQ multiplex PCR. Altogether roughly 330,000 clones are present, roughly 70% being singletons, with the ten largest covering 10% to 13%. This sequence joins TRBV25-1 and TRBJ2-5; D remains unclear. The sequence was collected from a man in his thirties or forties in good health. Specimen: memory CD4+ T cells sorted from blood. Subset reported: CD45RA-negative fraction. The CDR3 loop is CASSEYAKQTQYF. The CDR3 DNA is TGTGCCAGCAGTGAATATGCGAAACAGACCCAGTACTTC.